The subject of this entry is one T cell receptor (beta chain). The sample comes from a study of blood T cell repertoires in COVID-19. Study details: Collection of acute and convalescent COVID-19 samples took place in the United States, Italy and Spain. Sample material is recorded as cDNA or gDNA derived from T cells, B-cell-depleted T cells, or PBMCs.

Original processing notes: Estimation of nucleated cell counts was performed using reference gene primer amplification. Some clones are missing from TCRdb's copy, which holds only in-frame ones; the method was immunoSEQ multiplex PCR. D and trimming come from the DNA, and the V and J calls and clone size come from that table. The sample consists of a few hundred thousand clones, around 88% of them appearing once. Clinical history as reported by participants underpinned cohort assignment. The sequence derives from a woman aged 45-60 years with acute COVID-19. The material sequenced was PBMCs or T cells enriched from blood (not recorded which).

CDR3 loop: CASSLVASGGRAFF. Written as DNA, the CDR3 is TGTGCCAGCAGCTTGGTGGCGTCAGGGGGACGGGCTTTCTTT. V usage is TRBV5-8 and J usage is TRBJ1-1, with 7 positions matching TRBD1. Trimming removed 0 bases from V and 11 bases from J; junction bases left unmatched: 10. This CDR3 contains 14 residues. Germline CDR1 and CDR2: SGHTS and YDEGEE.